Here is one T cell receptor (beta chain) with its context. Antigen: not known. This table comes from immunoSEQ multiplex PCR, and its TCRdb copy is limited to in-frame clones, with some not included. The table includes tens of thousands of clones, about nine tenths detected once. This record comes from a study of OX40 agonist ivuxolimab in advanced cancers. General study points: More expanded clones were found, on average, in CD8+ than in CD4+ T cells.

This CDR3 comprises 14 residues. CDR1 is SGHRS and CDR2 is YFSETQ in the germline V gene. Trimming took off 6 bases at V and 8 bases at J, with 18 bases between the two ends. This sequence joins TRBV5-1 and TRBJ2-4; D could derive from TRBD1 or TRBD2 (5 bases each). The sample consisted of CD4+ or CD8+ T cells sorted from blood, taken in a trial of the OX40 agonist ivuxolimab. The clonotype comes from an adult with an advanced solid tumor such as melanoma, head and neck, liver or kidney cancer. The CDR3 DNA reads TGCGCCAGCAACCCGGGACGTCCTGGGGACATTCAGTACTTC. Translation gives CASNPGRPGDIQYF.